A selection of T cell receptor beta chains follows, all from one sample in a study of blood T cell repertoires in COVID-19. The table came from immunoSEQ multiplex PCR; TCRdb's copy has only in-frame clones and leaves some out. Of just over 90,000 clones in the sample, 75% to 90% were seen once. The sequencing input was peripheral blood. The receptors derive from a human donor with active COVID-19. The donor label of this sample is uncertain. Both conserved end residues are part of each CDR3. D genes are given only for firm matches.

TRBV10-3	TRBD2	TRBJ2-5	TGTGCCATCAGTGGGACTAGCGGGGGACAAGAGACCCAGTACTTC	CAISGTSGGQETQYF
TRBV10-3	-	TRBJ1-2	TGTGCCATCAGTGTCGGGGGGAGGGAGAGCTATGGCTACACCTTC	CAISVGGRESYGYTF
TRBV9	TRBD1	TRBJ1-2	TGTGCCAGCAGCGTCTCCCTACAGGGGGCTAGAGGCTACACCTTC	CASSVSLQGARGYTF
TRBV18	-	TRBJ1-3	TGTGCCAGCTCACCACCGTGGGGGGCTGGAAACACCATATATTTT	CASSPPWGAGNTIYF
TRBV19	TRBD1	TRBJ1-2	TGTGCCAGTAGTCCCCGACAGGGCTATGGCTACACCTTC	CASSPRQGYGYTF
TRBV4-3	TRBD2	TRBJ2-1	TGCGCCAGCAGCCAGGGGACTAGCGGGGGGAGGTACAATGAGCAGTTCTTC	CASSQGTSGGRYNEQFF
TRBV5-1	TRBD1	TRBJ1-1	TGCGCCAGCAGCTTGAGGGGAACAGGGGGCTCAGCTGAAGCTTTCTTT	CASSLRGTGGSAEAFF
TRBV10-3	TRBD2	TRBJ2-3	TGTGCCACCCGGACTAGCGGGGGACTGAGCACAGATACGCAGTATTTT	CATRTSGGLSTDTQYF
TRBV7-2	-	TRBJ2-7	TGTGCCAGCAGCTGGTTGGACAGCGAGACCTACGAGCAGTACTTC	CASSWLDSETYEQYF
TRBV7-3	TRBD2	TRBJ2-7	TGTGCCAGCAGCTTAAACGCGGGGGGCTACGAGCAGTACTTC	CASSLNAGGYEQYF
TRBV6-2/TRBV6-3	-	TRBJ2-1	TGTGCCAGCAGTTACCAAGGCCGAGGGAGTATCCAGTTCTTC	CASSYQGRGSIQFF
TRBV19	TRBD1	TRBJ2-7	TGTGCCAGTAGTATTTTGGGACAGGGTCCGGGCGAGCAGTACTTC	CASSILGQGPGEQYF
TRBV2	-	TRBJ2-1	TGTGCCAGCAGTGAAAGGGCGGGCCCCCCCTTAGATGAGCAGTTCTTC	CASSERAGPPLDEQFF